One sample yielded the 10 T cell receptor beta chains listed below, sequenced in a study of T cell repertoires in cytomegalovirus infection. TCRdb used MiXCR to reprocess the reads, holding one entry per CDR3 protein. The table lists about 530,000 distinct CDR3 sequences, less than 30% of them singletons. The specimen was PBMCs. The receptors derive from a human donor in good health (CMV status not recorded). Some clones in this sample may be carry-over from other donors' samples.

This clonotype was recorded at least ten times. The chain is built from TRBV7-6 and TRBJ1-1; D perhaps matches TRBD1 (5 bases). Looked up from germline, CDR1 is SGHVS and CDR2 is FNYEAQ. The CDR3 extends over 15 amino acids. V shed 3 bases and J shed 1 base, with 12 bases lying between them. The CDR3 is CASSFSNRPNTEAFF. The CDR3 nucleotides are TGTGCCAGCAGCTTTTCGAACAGGCCGAACACTGAAGCTTTCTTT.

This clonotype occurred a few times. This chain connects TRBV18 to TRBJ2-7; D is undetermined. V was cut by 3 bases and J by 7 bases, with 13 bases left in between. The CDR3 consists of 13 residues. The V gene's germline CDR1 is KGHSH and CDR2 LQKENI. The CDR3 spells CASSPTPGGEQYV. The CDR3 DNA is TGTGCCAGCTCACCCACCCCGGGTGGAGAGCAGTACGTC.

This clonotype was counted a few times. The chain combines TRBV7-9 with TRBJ1-4; D remains unclear. Trimming shortened V by 7 bases and J by 8 bases, and 8 bases separated the two germline ends. Germline V CDR1 and CDR2: SEHNR, FQNEAQ (reference sequence). The CDR3 has 11 residues. The CDR3 region is CASTREEKLFF. CDR3 DNA: TGTGCCAGCACCCGGGAGGAAAAACTGTTTTTT.

The J gene is TRBJ2-1, the V gene TRBV24-1, with 11 bases lining up with TRBD2. CDR1 and CDR2 from the germline V gene are KGHDR and SFDVKD. Losses at the gene ends were 4 bases for V and 8 bases for J; bases not matched to a gene: 3. CDR3 size: 14 residues. CDR3 protein: CATSDASGRHEQFF. CDR3 in DNA: TGTGCCACCAGTGACGCTAGCGGGAGGCATGAGCAGTTCTTC.

The J gene is TRBJ2-7, the V gene TRBV20-1; D may match TRBD1 or TRBD2 (5 bases each). Between the trimmed V and J ends, which lost 8 bases and 5 bases, there was a span of 25 bases. Per germline, CDR1 DFQATT and CDR2 SNEGSKA (reference sequence). The CDR3 sequence is 15 residues long. Here the CDR3 reads CSPLGVSGQSHEQYF. The CDR3 nucleotides are TGCAGTCCTCTGGGAGTTTCAGGACAAAGCCACGAGCAGTACTTC.

This chain connects TRBV7-9 to TRBJ2-1; D possibly corresponds to TRBD1 (5 bases). The CDR3 has 13 residues. V was pared by 5 bases and J by 6 bases, with 11 bases between. Germline assignment: CDR1 SEHNR and CDR2 FQNEAQ (reference sequence). CDR3 loop: CASSHRQFNEQFF. CDR3 nucleotide sequence: TGTGCCAGCAGCCATAGACAGTTCAATGAGCAGTTCTTC.

This clonotype was counted a single time. The chain joins TRBV29-1 to TRBJ2-4, with 9 bases identical to TRBD2. V was clipped by 4 bases and J by 1 base; unmatched bases: 2. Per the germline V gene, CDR1 is SQVTM and CDR2 is ANQGSEA. This CDR3 has 14 residues. CDR3: CSVASGAAKNIQYF. The CDR3 coding sequence is TGCAGCGTTGCTAGCGGGGCCGCCAAAAACATTCAGTACTTC.

This clonotype showed up just a few times. The genes are TRBV6-2 or TRBV6-3 and TRBJ2-5; no reliable D call. CDR3 length: 13 amino acids. Germline-derived CDR1 and CDR2 are MNHEY and SVGEGT. V gave up 3 bases and J gave up 4 bases, with 9 bases separating them. The DNA of the CDR3 is TGTGCCAGCAGTTATGAGCGAAGAGAGACCCAGTACTTC. Translated, it gives CASSYERRETQYF.

The rearrangement uses TRBV28 and TRBJ2-1, with D uncertain. The CDR3 has 15 residues. The ends were cut back, 3 bases at V and 4 bases at J, with 13 bases in the middle. From germline, CDR1 is MDHEN and CDR2 SYDVKM. The CDR3 reads CASSLVSAGYNEQFF. CDR3 in DNA: TGTGCCAGCAGTTTGGTTTCGGCAGGATACAATGAGCAGTTCTTC.

There are many counts of this clonotype. The J gene is TRBJ2-5, the V gene TRBV7-2; the match to TRBD1 covers 8 bases. CDR1 SGHTA and CDR2 FQGNSA come from the germline V gene. With V trimmed by 1 base and J by 0 bases, 7 bases remained unmatched. CDR3 length: 17 amino acids. For the CDR3, the DNA is TGTGCCAGCAGCTTAGAGACAGGGGTAGGGTACCAAGAGACCCAGTACTTC. Translating it yields CASSLETGVGYQETQYF.